The 3 T cell receptor beta chains below all came from one sample that was sequenced in a study of T cells after yellow fever vaccination. Via MiXCR, TCRdb re-called the 5' RACE reads, giving one row per CDR3 protein. The table records around 60,000 distinct CDR3 sequences, approximately 5.7% of them present only once. The sequences come from PBMCs, either bulk or a sorted T-cell subset (CD4+, CD8+, memory, or dextramer-sorted; not recorded which), collected on the day of the yellow fever booster vaccination. All receptors derive from a young man who received the YFV17D yellow fever vaccine.

This clonotype was seen at least ten times. V and J are TRBV4-3 and TRBJ1-4; TRBD1 matches 7 bases. CDR3 length: 16 residues. Germline CDR1 is LGHNA and CDR2 is YSLEER. V was pared by 3 bases and J by 7 bases, with 11 bases of the junction left unmatched. CDR3 nucleotides: TGCGCCAGCAGCCAGAGGGAGACAGGGTGGTCTGAAAAACTGTTTTTT. Residues: CASSQRETGWSEKLFF.

Comments on this clonotype: A much larger clonotype is one base distant, so this may be a read error. This sequence joins TRBV7-2 and TRBJ2-3, with 11 positions matching TRBD2. Germline lookup yields CDR1 SGHTA and CDR2 FQGNSA. The CDR3 totals 14 residues. Trimming took 10 bases from V and 2 from J; bases not matched to a gene: 5. In DNA, the CDR3 is TGTGCCAACGGTAGCGGGGGGGCCACAGATACGCAGTATTTT. Translation: CANGSGGATDTQYF.

This clonotype was seen repeatedly, ten times or more. The J gene is TRBJ1-1, the V gene TRBV29-1; D is unclear. The V and J ends lost 1 base and 5 bases respectively, with 8 bases between them. Germline assignment: CDR1 SQVTM and CDR2 ANQGSEA. The CDR3 totals 12 residues. The CDR3 reads CSVEGWRTEAFF. In DNA form, the CDR3 reads TGCAGCGTTGAAGGGTGGAGAACTGAAGCTTTCTTT.